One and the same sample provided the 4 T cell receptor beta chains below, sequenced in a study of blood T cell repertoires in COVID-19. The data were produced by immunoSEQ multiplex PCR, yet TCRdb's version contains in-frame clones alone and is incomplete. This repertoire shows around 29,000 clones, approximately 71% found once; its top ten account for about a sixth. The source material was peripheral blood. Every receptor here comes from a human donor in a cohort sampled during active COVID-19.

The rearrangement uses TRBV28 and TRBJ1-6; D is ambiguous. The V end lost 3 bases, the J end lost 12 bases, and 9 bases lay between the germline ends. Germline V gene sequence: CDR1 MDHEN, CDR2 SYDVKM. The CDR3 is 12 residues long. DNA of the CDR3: TGTGCCAGCAGTTTGGGGAGTGGACCCCTCCACTTT. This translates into CASSLGSGPLHF.

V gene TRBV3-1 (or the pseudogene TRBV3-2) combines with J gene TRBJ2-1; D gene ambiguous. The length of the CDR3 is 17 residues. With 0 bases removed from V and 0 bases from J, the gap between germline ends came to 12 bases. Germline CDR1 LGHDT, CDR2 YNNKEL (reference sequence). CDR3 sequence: CASSQEGGVSSYNEQFF. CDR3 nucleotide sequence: TGTGCCAGCAGCCAAGAAGGCGGTGTGAGCTCCTACAATGAGCAGTTCTTC.

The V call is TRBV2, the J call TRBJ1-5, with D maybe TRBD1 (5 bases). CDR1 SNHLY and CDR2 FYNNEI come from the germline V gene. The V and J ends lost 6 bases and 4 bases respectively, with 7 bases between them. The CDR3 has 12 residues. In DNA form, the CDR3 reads TGTGCCAGCAGACAGGAGAATCAGCCCCAGCATTTT. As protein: CASRQENQPQHF.

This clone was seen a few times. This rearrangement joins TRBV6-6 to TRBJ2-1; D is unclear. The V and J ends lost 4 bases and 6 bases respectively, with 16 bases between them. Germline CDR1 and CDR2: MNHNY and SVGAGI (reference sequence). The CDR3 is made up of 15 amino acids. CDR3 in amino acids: CASSSLAGSINEQFF. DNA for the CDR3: TGTGCCAGCAGTTCGCTCGCCGGGTCGATCAATGAGCAGTTCTTC.